A selection of T cell receptor beta chains follows, all from one sample in a study of cytomegalovirus exposure and HLA in healthy donors. Data came from immunoSEQ multiplex PCR; TCRdb stores just in-frame clones and leaves some out. The sample lists some 170,000 clones, roughly 87% occurring once. Source material: PBMCs. The source of these receptors is a girl aged 5-17 years in good health and CMV-seropositive. CDR3s include the opening cysteine and the closing phenylalanine or tryptophan. D genes are given only for firm matches. A clone size is listed for some rows: how often the clone was seen (once, few, many), or a class if it is expanded.

>few|-|TRBV2|16|TRBJ2-2
CASSGGGQGGTGELFF
TGTGCCAGCAGTGGCGGCGGGCAGGGGGGCACCGGGGAGCTGTTTTTT
>-|-|TRBV6-6|11|TRBJ1-4
CASTQNEKLFF
TGTGCCAGCACCCAAAATGAAAAACTGTTTTTT
>-|-|TRBV10-3|14|TRBJ1-3
CAISDSSSGNTIYF
TGTGCCATCAGTGATTCGAGCTCTGGAAACACCATATATTTT
>once|TRBD2|TRBV28|15|TRBJ2-7
CASSSLAGGTYEQYF
TGTGCCAGCAGTTCGTTAGCGGGAGGGACCTACGAGCAGTACTTC
>-|-|TRBV7-6|16|TRBJ2-6
CASSLGISSGANVLTF
TGTGCCAGCAGCTTAGGTATTTCCTCTGGGGCCAACGTCCTGACTTTC
>once|-|TRBV11-3|14|TRBJ1-1
CASSLAVENTEAFF
TGTGCCAGCAGCTTAGCGGTCGAGAACACTGAAGCTTTCTTT
>once|TRBD2|TRBV28|20|TRBJ2-3
CASSFSSSLAEETSTDTQYF
TGTGCCAGCAGTTTTAGTAGCTCTCTAGCGGAGGAAACTAGCACAGATACGCAGTATTTT
>-|-|TRBV7-2|14|TRBJ2-7
CASSLARTSYEQYF
TGTGCCAGCAGCTTAGCGCGTACCTCCTACGAGCAGTACTTC
>-|TRBD1|TRBV6-1|13|TRBJ1-1
CASRPTGGFEAFF
TGTGCCAGCAGACCGACAGGGGGATTTGAAGCTTTCTTT
>-|TRBD1|TRBV27|14|TRBJ1-5
CASRNTGGNQPQHF
TGTGCCAGCAGAAACACAGGGGGCAATCAGCCCCAGCATTTT
>-|TRBD2|TRBV28|14|TRBJ2-3
CASLSGRGADTQYF
TGTGCCAGCCTTAGCGGGAGAGGTGCAGATACGCAGTATTTT
>-|TRBD1|TRBV27|13|TRBJ2-5
CASSQTLRDRSYF
TGTGCCAGCAGCCAGACACTCCGGGACAGGTCCTACTTC
>-|-|TRBV27|14|TRBJ2-7
CASSPFPRSYEQYF
TGTGCCAGCAGTCCTTTCCCCAGATCCTACGAGCAGTACTTC
>-|-|TRBV29-1|13|TRBJ1-5
CSVLETGNQPQHF
TGCAGCGTTTTGGAAACAGGGAATCAGCCCCAGCATTTT
>once|-|TRBV15|16|TRBJ1-4
CATSRDRPGTNEKLFF
TGTGCCACCAGCAGAGATCGGCCAGGGACTAATGAAAAACTGTTTTTT
>-|TRBD2|TRBV2|13|TRBJ2-7
CASADSGRYEQYF
TGTGCCAGCGCCGACAGCGGGAGATACGAGCAGTACTTC
>many|-|TRBV25-1|13|TRBJ1-1
CASSRHTTVEAFF
TGTGCCAGCAGTCGACACACGACGGTGGAAGCTTTCTTT
>-|-|TRBV6-4|15|TRBJ2-3
CASSDAPQGSDTQYF
TGTGCCAGCAGTGACGCTCCTCAGGGGTCAGATACGCAGTATTTT
>-|-|TRBV7-9|12|TRBJ2-1
CASSLGANEQFF
TGTGCCAGCAGCTTAGGGGCGAATGAGCAGTTCTTC
>-|-|TRBV4-1|17|TRBJ1-5
CASSQDRGGDGNQPQHF
TGCGCCAGCAGCCAAGATCGTGGAGGGGATGGCAATCAGCCCCAGCATTTT
>-|-|TRBV5-1|14|TRBJ2-3
CASSENPGSGVRYF
TGCGCCAGCAGCGAAAACCCCGGCAGCGGCGTTAGATATTTT
>-|-|TRBV4-1|15|TRBJ2-7
CASSREGTLTYEQYF
TGCGCCAGCAGCCGAGAGGGGACTTTAACCTACGAGCAGTACTTC